This TCR beta chain was identified in a study of T cell repertoires in cytomegalovirus infection. The wider study: Well-studied HLA-B-restricted epitopes and recently identified HLA-C-restricted epitopes of CMV were both used in the study. CMV infection together with matching HLA type was indicated by public TCR beta signatures. Findings of the study overall: The study found HLA-C-restricted CMV-specific TCR beta clonotypes dominating the ex vivo response. Of the TCR beta families, the public ones yielded a cumulative frequency that identified carriers of CMV plus the relevant HLA.

The V gene lost 3 bases and the J gene lost 12 bases, with 19 bases spanning the gap. From germline, CDR1 is MDHEN and CDR2 SYDVKM. There are 14 residues in the CDR3. This clonotype was counted only a few times. Its matching antigen is unknown. In TCRdb, the reads were re-called with MiXCR into one record per CDR3 protein. The table lists fewer than 650,000 distinct CDR3 sequences, 40% of them singletons. This clonotype was obtained from a human donor in good health (CMV status not recorded). Some clones in this sample may be carry-over from other donors' samples. Sequencing was performed on cultured PBMCs, taken from culture after CMV antigen stimulation. The chain couples TRBV28 to TRBJ2-3, with D perhaps being TRBD1 or TRBD2 (7 bases each). CDR3 in DNA: TGTGCCAGCAGTTTTTGGGCAGGGGGGGGAATTCAGTATTTT. Translation gives CASSFWAGGGIQYF.